Listed here are 20 T cell receptor beta chains from one sample, sequenced in a study of vaccination and CD4 T cells after COVID-19. The antigens for these receptors are not known. The Oncomine TCR Beta short-read assay was applied to DNA of cultured CD4+ T cells. TCRdb re-analysed the PCR reads in MiXCR, keeping a single row per CDR3 protein. The sample yields roughly 7,400 distinct CDR3 sequences, 40% to 55% seen once. Treatment denoted: roughly 11-day PBMC culture with coronavirus spike peptide pools or control peptides (ViraFEST assay). Source material: CD4+ T cells from blood, cultured in vitro. The receptor source for this set is a human donor who had recovered from COVID-19.

This clonotype came up a few times. The J gene is TRBJ1-2, the V gene TRBV7-2, with 11 bases lining up with TRBD1. The CDR3 extends over 15 amino acids. The junction had 7 bases not matched to a gene; V was cut back by 5 bases and J by 5 bases. The germline gives CDR1 SGHTA, CDR2 FQGNSA. The CDR3 coding sequence is TGTGCCAGCAGCCTGGGACAGGGGGTACATTATGGCTACACCTTC. Its protein product is CASSLGQGVHYGYTF. The complete variable domain, with remaining parts taken from reference TRBV7-2 and TRBJ1-2, reads GAGVSQSPSNKVTEKGKDVELRCDPISGHTALYWYRQSLGQGLEFLIYFQGNSAPDKSGLPSDRFSAERTGGSVSTLTIQRTQQEDSAVYLCASSLGQGVHYGYTFGSGTRLTVV.

The rearrangement joins TRBV20-1 to TRBJ2-2; weak D call: TRBD1 (6 bases). CDR1 is DFQATT and CDR2 is SNEGSKA in the germline V gene (reference sequence). CDR3 length: 16 residues. V lost 5 bases and J 0 bases, leaving 16 bases between the germline ends. In nucleotides, the CDR3 is TGCAGTGCTTCAGCCTTGGACAGAACGAACACCGGGGAGCTGTTTTTT. It is translated as CSASALDRTNTGELFF.

This clonotype was recorded a few times. This sequence joins TRBV4-1 and TRBJ1-1, with 8 bases that match TRBD1. The CDR3 totals 14 residues. Germline values: CDR1 MGHRA, CDR2 YSYEKL. The V segment lost 4 bases and the J segment 5 bases; nucleotides outside the gene matches: 6. In nucleotides, the CDR3 is TGCGCCAGCAGCCCCGGACAGGGTCTAACTGAAGCTTTCTTT. It encodes CASSPGQGLTEAFF.

The chain combines TRBV6-1 with TRBJ1-5; D is undetermined. With 1 base removed from V and 6 bases from J, the gap between germline ends came to 13 bases. CDR1 and CDR2 from the germline V gene are MNHNS and SASEGT. The CDR3 extends over 15 amino acids. CDR3 in amino acids: CASSEGVRASQPQHF. CDR3 DNA: TGTGCCAGCAGTGAAGGCGTAAGGGCTAGTCAGCCCCAGCATTTT.

The sample holds a few counts of this clonotype. The gene calls are TRBV6-2 or TRBV6-3 and TRBJ2-3, with TRBD2 identical over 8 bases. Germline V CDR1 and CDR2: MNHEY, SVGEGT. With V trimmed by 5 bases and J by 0 bases, 7 bases remained unmatched. This CDR3 contains 16 residues. This CDR3 reads CASSTQRGSSTDTQYF. The CDR3 DNA sequence: TGTGCCAGCAGTACCCAGCGGGGGAGTAGCACAGATACGCAGTATTTT.

This clonotype has more than one count but fewer than ten. The chain uses TRBV7-2 and TRBJ1-2; TRBD1 matches at 10 bases. V gave up 1 base and J gave up 4 bases; unmatched junction bases: 6. CDR3 length: 16 residues. The V gene's germline CDR1 is SGHTA and CDR2 FQGNSA. The CDR3 is CASSLEGTGAVYGYTF. The DNA for the CDR3 is TGTGCCAGCAGCTTAGAAGGGACAGGGGCGGTCTATGGCTACACCTTC.

This clonotype was found a few times. This chain joins TRBV19 and TRBJ1-5, with 8 bases aligning to TRBD1. Trimming cost V 4 bases and J 7 bases; bases outside gene matches: 9. The CDR3 length is 15 residues. The germline gives CDR1 LNHDA, CDR2 SQIVND (reference sequence). The CDR3 DNA reads as TGTGCCAGTAGTACCACAGGGGGATTGGGGCAGCCCCAGCATTTT. It codes for CASSTTGGLGQPQHF.

The J gene is TRBJ1-1, the V gene TRBV11-2, with D unresolved. The CDR3 consists of 13 residues. The V end was cut by 7 bases, the J end by 11 bases, with 20 bases between. CDR1 is SGHAT and CDR2 is FQNNGV in the germline V gene. CDR3 DNA sequence: TGTGCCAGCATACCTTCCGGGAGACTTCGGGCTTTCTTT. Amino acid sequence: CASIPSGRLRAFF.

The V call is TRBV7-3, the J call TRBJ2-2; the match to TRBD2 covers 12 bases. CDR1 SGHTA and CDR2 FQGTGA come from the germline V gene. After removal of 1 base from V and 7 bases from J, the junction contained 7 bases not matched to a gene. The CDR3 runs 17 residues. The CDR3 protein is CASSLIPSGGAGGELFF. The CDR3 DNA follows: TGTGCCAGCAGCTTAATTCCTAGCGGGGGGGCTGGCGGGGAGCTGTTTTTT.

To note about this clonotype: A much larger clone is a single base away; this may be a read error. The conserved final phenylalanine or tryptophan is absent from the CDR3, which likely points to a read error. This chain uses TRBV20-1 with TRBJ2-5; 8 nucleotides align to TRBD2. CDR3 size: 13 residues. J lost 4 bases, V lost 5 bases, and 6 bases had no gene match. Germline CDR1 reads DFQATT; CDR2 reads SNEGSKA (reference sequence). CDR3 protein: CSARGGAPETQYY. The CDR3 DNA reads TGCAGTGCTCGGGGGGGGGCGCCAGAGACCCAGTACTAC.

This clonotype occurred once. This chain joins TRBV6-1 and TRBJ1-4; TRBD1 might be the D (6 bases). This CDR3 comprises 14 residues. Germline CDR1 reads MNHNS; CDR2 reads SASEGT. V dropped 4 bases and J dropped 5 bases, with 11 bases sitting between them. The CDR3 DNA reads TGTGCCAGCAGTGGGGACACGGTGAATGAAAAACTGTTTTTT. Translating gives CASSGDTVNEKLFF.

The CDR3 sequence: CASSSAGASQPQHF. The CDR3 nucleotides are TGTGCCAGCAGTTCCGCCGGGGCTAGCCAGCCCCAGCATTTT. The chain couples TRBV28 to TRBJ1-5, with D perhaps matching TRBD1 (5 bases). Per the germline V gene, CDR1 is MDHEN and CDR2 is SYDVKM. This CDR3 has 14 residues. Between the trimmed V and J ends, which lost 4 bases and 7 bases, there was a span of 14 bases.

In the case of this clonotype: Being one base from a much bigger clone, this may be a read error. This CDR3 is missing its conserved last phenylalanine or tryptophan, likely due to a read error. The CDR3 loop is CATSESKTQYY. DNA for the CDR3: TGTGCCACCAGTGAATCGAAGACCCAGTACTAC. This chain links TRBV24-1 with TRBJ2-5; D remains ambiguous. Germline V lookup: CDR1 KGHDR, CDR2 SFDVKD. V was cut by 4 bases and J by 6 bases, with 5 bases left in between. The CDR3 has 11 residues.

The chain couples TRBV20-1 to TRBJ1-5, with D perhaps matching TRBD1 (5 bases). The CDR3 sequence is 13 residues long. Deletions cut 6 bases from V and 3 bases from J, with 12 bases between. Looked up from germline, CDR1 is DFQATT and CDR2 is SNEGSKA (reference sequence). CDR3 sequence: CSASLDNNQPQHF. The CDR3 nucleotides are TGCAGTGCGTCGTTGGACAACAATCAGCCCCAGCATTTT.

This clonotype has more than one count but fewer than ten. The V gene is TRBV6-4, the J gene TRBJ2-6; perhaps TRBD1 as D (5 bases). Germline values: CDR1 MRHNA, CDR2 SNTAGT. There are 15 residues in the CDR3. Trimming left V 2 bases short and J 0 bases short, with 5 bases between. The CDR3 coding sequence is TGTGCCAGCAGTGACGACAGCTCTGGGGCCAACGTCCTGACTTTC. The encoded protein is CASSDDSSGANVLTF.

In this sample, this clonotype turned up a few times. The chain recombines TRBV24-1 with TRBJ2-3; D gene uncertain. This CDR3 has 14 amino acids. The V end lost 3 bases, the J end lost 6 bases, and 12 bases lay between the germline ends. CDR1 and CDR2 (germline): KGHDR, SFDVKD. The CDR3 spells CATSDSSFMDTQYF. CDR3 in DNA: TGTGCCACCAGTGATAGTTCCTTTATGGATACGCAGTATTTT.

The sample holds a few counts of this clonotype. The chain carries TRBV7-2 and TRBJ2-5, with 8 bases matching TRBD2. Germline assignment: CDR1 SGHTA and CDR2 FQGNSA. With 1 base clipped from V and 1 base from J, the junction kept 5 bases outside the gene matches. This CDR3 is built from 16 residues. The CDR3 bases are TGTGCCAGCAGCTTAGGGGTTAGCGGGGTCCAAGAGACCCAGTACTTC. Amino acids: CASSLGVSGVQETQYF.

This clonotype turned up a few times. J is TRBJ1-1 and V is TRBV5-4; 7 bases fit TRBD1. Germline CDR1 and CDR2: SGHNT and YYREEE (reference sequence). CDR3 length equals 16 residues. V was pared by 0 bases and J by 1 base, with 6 bases of the junction left unmatched. The chain's CDR3 is CASSLGGGSRNTEAFF. For the CDR3, the DNA is TGTGCCAGCAGCTTGGGAGGGGGCAGCAGGAACACTGAAGCTTTCTTT.

This clonotype has only one observation. V is TRBV27 and J is TRBJ2-7, with a possible D match to TRBD1 (5 bases). The CDR3 runs to 15 residues. From germline, CDR1 is MNHEY and CDR2 SMNVEV (reference sequence). Trimming removed 2 bases at V and 7 bases at J, with 18 bases between. The CDR3 is CASSLITGQVGEQYF. CDR3 sequence (DNA): TGTGCCAGCAGTTTAATTACAGGCCAGGTTGGGGAGCAGTACTTC.

The chain uses TRBV11-2 and TRBJ1-6; possible D gene TRBD1, 5 bases. The germline V gene has CDR1 SGHAT and CDR2 FQNNGV. Trimming left V 0 bases short and J 9 bases short, with 12 bases between. CDR3 length: 15 residues. DNA for the CDR3: TGTGCCAGCAGCTTAGACAGGGCACGAGGTTCACCCCTCCACTTT. Translating it yields CASSLDRARGSPLHF.